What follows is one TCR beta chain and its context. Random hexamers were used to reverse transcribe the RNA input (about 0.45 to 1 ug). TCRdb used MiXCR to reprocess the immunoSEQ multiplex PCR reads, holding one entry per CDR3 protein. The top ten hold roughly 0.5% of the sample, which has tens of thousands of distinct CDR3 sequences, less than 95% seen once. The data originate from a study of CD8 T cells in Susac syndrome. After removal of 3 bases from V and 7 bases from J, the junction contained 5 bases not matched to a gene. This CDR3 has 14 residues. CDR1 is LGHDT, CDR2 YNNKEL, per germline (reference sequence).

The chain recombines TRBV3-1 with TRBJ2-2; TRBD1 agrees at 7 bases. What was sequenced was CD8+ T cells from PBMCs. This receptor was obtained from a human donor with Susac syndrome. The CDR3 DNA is TGTGCCAGCAGCCATAAGGGGGCGTACGGGGAGCTGTTTTTT. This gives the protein CASSHKGAYGELFF.